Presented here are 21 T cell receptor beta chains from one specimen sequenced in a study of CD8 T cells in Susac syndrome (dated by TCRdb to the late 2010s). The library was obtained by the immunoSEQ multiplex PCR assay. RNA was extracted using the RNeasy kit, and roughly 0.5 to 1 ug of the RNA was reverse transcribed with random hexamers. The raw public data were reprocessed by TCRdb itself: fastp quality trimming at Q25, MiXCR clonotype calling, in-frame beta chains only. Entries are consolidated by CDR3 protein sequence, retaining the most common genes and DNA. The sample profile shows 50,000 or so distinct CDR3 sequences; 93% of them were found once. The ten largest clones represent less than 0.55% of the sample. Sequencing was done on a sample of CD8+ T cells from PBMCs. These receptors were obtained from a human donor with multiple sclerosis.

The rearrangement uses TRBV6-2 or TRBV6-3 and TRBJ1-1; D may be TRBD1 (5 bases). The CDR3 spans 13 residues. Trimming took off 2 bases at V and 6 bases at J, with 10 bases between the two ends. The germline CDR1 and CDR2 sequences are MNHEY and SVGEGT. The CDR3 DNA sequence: TGTGCCAGCAGTTACGCAGGGACCTCTGAAGCTTTCTTT. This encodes CASSYAGTSEAFF.

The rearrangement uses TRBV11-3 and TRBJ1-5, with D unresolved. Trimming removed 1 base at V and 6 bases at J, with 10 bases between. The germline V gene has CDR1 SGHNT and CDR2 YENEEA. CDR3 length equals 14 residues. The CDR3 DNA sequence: TGTGCCAGCAGCTTAGGGCCTGTGGGTCAGCCCCAGCATTTT. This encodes CASSLGPVGQPQHF.

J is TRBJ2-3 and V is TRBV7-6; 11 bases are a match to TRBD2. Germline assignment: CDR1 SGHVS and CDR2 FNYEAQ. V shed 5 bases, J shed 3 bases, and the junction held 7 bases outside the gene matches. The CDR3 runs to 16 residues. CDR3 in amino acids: CASSGRLAGTTDTQYF. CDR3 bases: TGTGCCAGCAGCGGCCGACTAGCGGGGACGACAGATACGCAGTATTTT.

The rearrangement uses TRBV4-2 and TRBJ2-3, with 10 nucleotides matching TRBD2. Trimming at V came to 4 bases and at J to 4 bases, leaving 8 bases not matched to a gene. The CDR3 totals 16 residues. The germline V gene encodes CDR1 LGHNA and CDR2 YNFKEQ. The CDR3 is CASSPLLAGAPDTQYF. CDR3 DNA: TGTGCCAGCAGCCCCCTGCTAGCGGGGGCCCCAGATACGCAGTATTTT.

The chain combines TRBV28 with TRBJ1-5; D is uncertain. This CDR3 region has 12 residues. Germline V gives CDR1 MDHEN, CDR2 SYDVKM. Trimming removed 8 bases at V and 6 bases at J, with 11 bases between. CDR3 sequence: CASWRVGQPQHF. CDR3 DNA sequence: TGTGCCAGCTGGCGGGTCGGTCAGCCCCAGCATTTT. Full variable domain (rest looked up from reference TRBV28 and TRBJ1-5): DVKVTQSSRYLVKRTGEKVFLECVQDMDHENMFWYRQDPGLGLRLIYFSYDVKMKEKGDIPEGYSVSREKKERFSLILESASTNQTSMYLCASWRVGQPQHFGDGTRLSIL.

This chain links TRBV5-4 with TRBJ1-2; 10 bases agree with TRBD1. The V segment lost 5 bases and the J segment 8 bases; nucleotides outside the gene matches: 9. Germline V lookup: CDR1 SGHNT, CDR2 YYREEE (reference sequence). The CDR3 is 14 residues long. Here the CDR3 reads CASRNTGQGSGYTF. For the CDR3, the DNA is TGTGCCAGCAGGAACACGGGACAGGGGTCAGGCTACACCTTC.

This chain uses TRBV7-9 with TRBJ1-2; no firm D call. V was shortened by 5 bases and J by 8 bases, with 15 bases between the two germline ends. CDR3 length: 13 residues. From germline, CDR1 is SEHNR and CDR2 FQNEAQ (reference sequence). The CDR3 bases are TGTGCCAGCAGCCTTAGGACTGATGGGGGCTACACCTTC. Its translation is CASSLRTDGGYTF.

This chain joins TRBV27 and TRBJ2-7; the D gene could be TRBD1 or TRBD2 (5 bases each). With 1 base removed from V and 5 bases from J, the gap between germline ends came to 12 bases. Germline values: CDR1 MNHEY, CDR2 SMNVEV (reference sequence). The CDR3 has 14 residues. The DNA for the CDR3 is TGTGCCAGCAGTTTATTAGGGCAGGGAGACGAGCAGTACTTC. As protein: CASSLLGQGDEQYF.

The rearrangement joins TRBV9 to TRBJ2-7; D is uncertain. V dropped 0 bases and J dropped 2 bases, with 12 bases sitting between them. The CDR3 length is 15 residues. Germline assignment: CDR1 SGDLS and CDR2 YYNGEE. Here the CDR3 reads CASSVEGLPPYEQYF. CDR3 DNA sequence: TGTGCCAGCAGCGTAGAAGGGTTACCACCCTACGAGCAGTACTTC. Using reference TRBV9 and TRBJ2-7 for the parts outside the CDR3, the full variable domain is DSGVTQTPKHLITATGQRVTLRCSPRSGDLSVYWYQQSLDQGLQFLIQYYNGEERAKGNILERFSAQQFPDLHSELNLSSLELGDSALYFCASSVEGLPPYEQYFGPGTRLTVT.

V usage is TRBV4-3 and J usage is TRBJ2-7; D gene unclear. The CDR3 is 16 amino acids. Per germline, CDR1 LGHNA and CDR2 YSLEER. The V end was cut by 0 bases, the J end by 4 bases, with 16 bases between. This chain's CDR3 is CASSQDNLSDTYEQYF. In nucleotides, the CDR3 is TGCGCCAGCAGCCAAGACAATCTTTCCGACACGTACGAGCAGTACTTC.

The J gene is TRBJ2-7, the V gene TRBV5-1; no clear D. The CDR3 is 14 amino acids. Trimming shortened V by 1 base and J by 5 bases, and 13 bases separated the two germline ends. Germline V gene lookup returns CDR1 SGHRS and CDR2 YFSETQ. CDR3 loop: CASSLTQPGNEQYF. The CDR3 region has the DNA TGCGCCAGCAGCTTGACCCAACCAGGAAACGAGCAGTACTTC.

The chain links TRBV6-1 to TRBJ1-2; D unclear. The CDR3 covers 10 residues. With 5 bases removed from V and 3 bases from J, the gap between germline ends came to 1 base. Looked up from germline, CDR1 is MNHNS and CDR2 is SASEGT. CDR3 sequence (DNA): TGTGCCAGCAGTTACTATGGCTACACCTTC. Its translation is CASSYYGYTF.

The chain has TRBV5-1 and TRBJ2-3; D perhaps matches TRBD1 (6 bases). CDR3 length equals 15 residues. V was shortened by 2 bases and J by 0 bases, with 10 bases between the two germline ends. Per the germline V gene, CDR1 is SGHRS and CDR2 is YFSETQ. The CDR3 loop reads CASSFRQASTDTQYF. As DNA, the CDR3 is TGCGCCAGCAGCTTCAGACAGGCGAGCACAGATACGCAGTATTTT.

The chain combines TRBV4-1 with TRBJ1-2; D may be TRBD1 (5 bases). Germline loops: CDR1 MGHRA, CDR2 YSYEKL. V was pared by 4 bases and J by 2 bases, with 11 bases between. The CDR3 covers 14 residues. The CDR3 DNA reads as TGCGCCAGCAGCCCCCAATGGGGGAACTATGGCTACACCTTC. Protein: CASSPQWGNYGYTF.

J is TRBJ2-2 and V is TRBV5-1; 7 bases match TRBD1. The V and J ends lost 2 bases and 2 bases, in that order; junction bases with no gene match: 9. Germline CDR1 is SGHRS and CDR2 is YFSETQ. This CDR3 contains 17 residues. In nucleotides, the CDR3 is TGCGCCAGCAGCTTTTTTGGAGGACAGGCCAACACCGGGGAGCTGTTTTTT. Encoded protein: CASSFFGGQANTGELFF.

The CDR3 sequence: CASTGAYNEQFF. CDR3 nucleotides: TGTGCCAGCACGGGGGCCTACAATGAGCAGTTCTTC. The chain recombines TRBV4-2 with TRBJ2-1; D is perhaps TRBD2 (6 bases). CDR1 is LGHNA and CDR2 is YNFKEQ in the germline V gene. V lost 7 bases and J 2 bases, leaving 6 bases between the germline ends. CDR3 length: 12 amino acids.

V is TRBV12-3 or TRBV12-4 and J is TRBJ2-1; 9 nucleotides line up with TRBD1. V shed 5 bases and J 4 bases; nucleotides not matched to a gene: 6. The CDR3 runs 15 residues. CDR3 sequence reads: CASSADRGKYNEQFF. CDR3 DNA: TGTGCCAGCAGTGCGGACAGGGGCAAATACAATGAGCAGTTCTTC.

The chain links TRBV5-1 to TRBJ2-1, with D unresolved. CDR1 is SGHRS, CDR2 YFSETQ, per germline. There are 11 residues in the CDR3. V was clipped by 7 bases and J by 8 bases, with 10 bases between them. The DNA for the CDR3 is TGCGCCAGCTCGCCCGGCTATGAGCAGTTCTTC. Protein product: CASSPGYEQFF.

CDR3 nucleotide sequence: TGTGCCAGCAGCACTGGCGAGGGCTACGGTCACTCACCCCTCCACTTT. It specifies CASSTGEGYGHSPLHF. The chain has TRBV13 and TRBJ1-6, with D unresolved. Germline V gives CDR1 PRHDT, CDR2 FYEKMQ (reference sequence). This CDR3 contains 16 residues. Trimming took 5 bases from V and 10 from J, leaving 21 bases between them.

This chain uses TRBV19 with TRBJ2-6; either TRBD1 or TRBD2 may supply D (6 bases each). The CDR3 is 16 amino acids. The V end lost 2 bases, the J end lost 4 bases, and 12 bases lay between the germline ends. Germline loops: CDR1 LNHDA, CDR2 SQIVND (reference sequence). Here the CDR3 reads CASSISGALGANVLTF. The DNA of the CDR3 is TGTGCCAGTAGTATATCGGGGGCGCTGGGGGCCAACGTCCTGACTTTC.

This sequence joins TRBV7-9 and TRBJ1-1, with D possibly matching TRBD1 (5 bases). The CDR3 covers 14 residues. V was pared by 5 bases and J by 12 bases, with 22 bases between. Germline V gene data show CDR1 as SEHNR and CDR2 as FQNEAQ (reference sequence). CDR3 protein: CASSDSPGDLGSFF. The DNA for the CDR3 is TGTGCCAGCAGCGACTCCCCCGGGGACTTGGGATCTTTCTTT.